This T cell receptor (beta chain) is drawn from a study of blood T cell repertoires in COVID-19. Assay used: immunoSEQ multiplex PCR; TCRdb lists only in-frame clones, some missing. Among 300,000 to 450,000 clones, around 87% were seen once, and the ten largest hold 1.3%. The CDR3 is 14 amino acids. V shed 7 bases and J shed 8 bases, with 21 bases lying between them. This chain links TRBV5-7 with TRBJ1-2; D unclear. TRBV5-7 is sorted into the ORF group, with uncertain function. The material sequenced was PBMCs or T cells enriched from blood (not recorded which). The clonotype comes from a man younger than 45 who had recovered from COVID-19. CDR3 loop: CASPRVHWLGGYTF. The CDR3, as DNA: TGTGCCAGCCCCCGGGTGCACTGGCTTGGGGGCTACACCTTC.